A single sample gave rise to the 18 T cell receptor beta chains below, sequenced in a study of cytomegalovirus exposure and HLA in healthy donors. A multiplex PCR was run with 60 Vbeta primers and 13 Jbeta primers. Sequencing used immunoSEQ multiplex PCR; TCRdb keeps in-frame clones, though not all of them. The sample has about 55,000 clones, and its top ten clones hold under 10%. Sequencing was performed on PBMCs. All receptors come from a man between 45 and 60 years old in good health and CMV-seropositive.

The chain carries TRBV28 and TRBJ1-3, with no clear D. Deletions cut 10 bases from V and 2 bases from J, with 12 bases between. The germline CDR1 and CDR2 sequences are MDHEN and SYDVKM. The CDR3 sequence is 13 residues long. The CDR3 region has the DNA TGTGCCATAGCCCCGGGGACTGGAAACACCATATATTTT. This encodes CAIAPGTGNTIYF.

The V call is TRBV5-4, the J call TRBJ2-7; TRBD2 might be the D (6 bases). V dropped 0 bases and J dropped 0 bases, with 13 bases sitting between them. The CDR3 is 16 amino acids. The germline CDR1 and CDR2 sequences are SGHNT and YYREEE (reference sequence). The CDR3 loop reads CASSLVAGGVSYEQYF. The CDR3 coding sequence is TGTGCCAGCAGCTTGGTGGCAGGAGGGGTCTCCTACGAGCAGTACTTC.

The V and J genes are TRBV19 and TRBJ2-3; 12 positions agree with TRBD2. This CDR3 contains 14 residues. V lost 10 bases and J lost 2; bases outside the gene matches: 4. Germline CDR1 and CDR2: LNHDA and SQIVND (reference sequence). CDR3 in amino acids: CATSSGRDTDTQYF. The CDR3 nucleotides are TGTGCCACCTCTAGCGGGAGGGACACAGATACGCAGTATTTT.

V gene TRBV18 combines with J gene TRBJ1-2; D possibly corresponds to TRBD1 (5 bases). V was clipped by 1 base and J by 8 bases, with 11 bases between them. This CDR3 is 13 amino acids long. Germline assignment: CDR1 KGHSH and CDR2 LQKENI. DNA of the CDR3: TGTGCCAGCTCACCACGCCAAGGGGAAGGCTACACCTTC. Its translation is CASSPRQGEGYTF.

The chain employs TRBV30 and TRBJ1-2; maybe TRBD1 (6 bases). The CDR3 is made up of 13 amino acids. Per the germline V gene, CDR1 is GTSNPN and CDR2 is SVGIG (reference sequence). V was trimmed by 6 bases and J by 7 bases, leaving 18 bases between them. CDR3 nucleotide sequence: TGTGCCTGCCCCCGTAGGGGGGGTACTGGCTACACCTTC. Residues: CACPRRGGTGYTF.

The V gene is TRBV28, the J gene TRBJ1-1; D is uncertain. The CDR3 has 14 amino acids. Trimming pared 4 bases from V and 0 bases from J, leaving 9 bases between. Germline CDR1 MDHEN, CDR2 SYDVKM. The CDR3 DNA is TGTGCCAGCAGTTCTACGAAGATGAACACTGAAGCTTTCTTT. Translation: CASSSTKMNTEAFF. The full variable domain, in which reference TRBV28 and TRBJ1-1 provide the parts outside the CDR3, is DVKVTQSSRYLVKRTGEKVFLECVQDMDHENMFWYRQDPGLGLRLIYFSYDVKMKEKGDIPEGYSVSREKKERFSLILESASTNQTSMYLCASSSTKMNTEAFFGQGTRLTVV.

The chain employs TRBV4-3 and TRBJ2-5; the match to TRBD2 covers 11 bases. The CDR3 runs to 18 residues. Per the germline V gene, CDR1 is LGHNA and CDR2 is YSLEER. V shed 0 bases, J shed 3 bases, and the junction held 9 bases outside the gene matches. CDR3 residues: CASSQESPGSGREETQYF. DNA for the CDR3: TGCGCCAGCAGCCAAGAATCCCCAGGTAGCGGGAGGGAAGAGACCCAGTACTTC.

This chain links TRBV6-5 with TRBJ1-3; 7 bases are a match to TRBD1. Germline loops: CDR1 MNHEY, CDR2 SVGAGI. The V segment lost 9 bases and the J segment 3 bases; nucleotides outside the gene matches: 8. The CDR3 has 14 residues. The CDR3 loop reads CASRTGISGNTIYF. In DNA, the CDR3 is TGTGCCAGTAGGACAGGAATCAGTGGAAACACCATATATTTT.

On this clone: Sequence at one end of the junction differs from germline and may be a read error. The rearrangement uses TRBV18 and TRBJ1-1; 12 bases fit TRBD1. The CDR3 runs 16 residues. Looked up from germline, CDR1 is KGHSH and CDR2 is LQKENI. CDR3 sequence reads: CASAPGTGGLNTEAFF. The DNA of the CDR3 is TGTGCCAGCGCACCAGGGACAGGGGGCCTGAACACTGAAGCTTTCTTT.

The chain uses TRBV11-1 and TRBJ2-3, with no clear D. Per germline, CDR1 SGHAT and CDR2 FQDESV (reference sequence). The CDR3 length is 12 residues. Trimming removed 8 bases from V and 1 base from J, with 7 bases in between. In nucleotides, the CDR3 is TGTGCCAGCCACTCGGGCACAGATACGCAGTATTTT. This encodes CASHSGTDTQYF.

This chain uses TRBV5-1 with TRBJ1-4; a possible D gene is TRBD1 (6 bases). From germline, CDR1 is SGHRS and CDR2 YFSETQ. V shed 3 bases and J shed 12 bases, with 18 bases lying between them. The CDR3 is made up of 14 amino acids. CDR3 residues: CASSSGQGPWELFF. CDR3 sequence (DNA): TGCGCCAGCAGCTCGGGACAAGGGCCATGGGAACTGTTTTTT.

The chain employs TRBV7-9 and TRBJ2-5; TRBD2 matches 7 bases. The ends lost 5 bases at V and 9 bases at J; junction bases unmatched: 9. Germline lookup yields CDR1 SEHNR and CDR2 FQNEAQ (reference sequence). This CDR3 has 13 amino acids. CDR3 coding DNA: TGTGCCAGCAGCGTAACGCAGGGAGGGGCCCAGTACTTC. It is translated as CASSVTQGGAQYF. The complete variable domain, with remaining parts taken from reference TRBV7-9 and TRBJ2-5, reads DTGVSQNPRHKITKRGQNVTFRCDPISEHNRLYWYRQTLGQGPEFLTYFQNEAQLEKSRLLSDRFSAERPKGSFSTLEIQRTEQGDSAMYLCASSVTQGGAQYFGPGTRLLVL.

The chain couples TRBV5-5 to TRBJ2-5; the D gene is possibly TRBD2 (5 bases). V dropped 0 bases and J dropped 7 bases, with 13 bases sitting between them. The CDR3 loop spans 14 amino acids. The germline V gene has CDR1 SGHKS and CDR2 YYEKEE (reference sequence). CDR3 loop: CASSLGDSEGTQYF. The CDR3 bases are TGTGCCAGCAGCTTGGGTGACTCCGAGGGGACCCAGTACTTC.

The chain links TRBV4-3 to TRBJ2-1; 8 bases line up with TRBD2. This CDR3 has 17 residues. V gave up 0 bases and J gave up 4 bases; unmatched junction bases: 8. Germline V gene lookup returns CDR1 LGHNA and CDR2 YSLEER. CDR3 sequence reads: CASSQDKRGGGYNEQFF. CDR3 coding DNA: TGCGCCAGCAGCCAAGATAAGCGAGGCGGGGGGTACAATGAGCAGTTCTTC.

The chain recombines TRBV2 with TRBJ1-3, with TRBD1 as a possible D gene (5 bases). Germline CDR1 and CDR2: SNHLY and FYNNEI. The CDR3 covers 15 residues. Trimming pared 6 bases from V and 0 bases from J, leaving 12 bases between. CDR3: CASRGGPASGNTIYF. DNA of the CDR3: TGTGCCAGCAGGGGGGGTCCTGCCTCTGGAAACACCATATATTTT.

This chain connects TRBV15 to TRBJ1-4; D is undetermined. Trimming removed 0 bases at V and 8 bases at J, with 13 bases between. The germline V gene has CDR1 LNHNV and CDR2 YYDKDF (reference sequence). CDR3 length: 15 residues. This CDR3 reads CATSRDGTPGEKLFF. CDR3 nucleotides: TGTGCCACCAGCAGAGATGGAACGCCCGGGGAAAAACTGTTTTTT.

The chain has TRBV30 and TRBJ1-2, with 7 positions matching TRBD1. Looked up from germline, CDR1 is GTSNPN and CDR2 is SVGIG (reference sequence). The CDR3 extends over 13 amino acids. The V and J ends lost 2 bases and 7 bases, in that order; junction bases with no gene match: 7. DNA of the CDR3: TGTGCCTGGAGTCGGGGCCAGGGGGGTGGCTACACCTTC. It encodes CAWSRGQGGGYTF.

The chain joins TRBV18 to TRBJ2-7, with TRBD2 matching over 9 bases. Germline CDR1 and CDR2: KGHSH and LQKENI. The CDR3 runs to 14 residues. The V segment lost 2 bases and the J segment 5 bases; nucleotides outside the gene matches: 4. The CDR3 DNA reads TGTGCCAGCTCACCAATAGCGGGAGCTGACGAGCAGTACTTC. Protein: CASSPIAGADEQYF.